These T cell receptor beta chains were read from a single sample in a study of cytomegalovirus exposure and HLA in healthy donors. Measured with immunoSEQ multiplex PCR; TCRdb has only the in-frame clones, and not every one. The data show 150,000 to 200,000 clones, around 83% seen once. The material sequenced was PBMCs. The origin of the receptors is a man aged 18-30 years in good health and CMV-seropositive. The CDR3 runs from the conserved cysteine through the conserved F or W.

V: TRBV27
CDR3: CASSSPATAEQYF

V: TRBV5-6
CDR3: CASSLAGQGGETQYF

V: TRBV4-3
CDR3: CASSQIHGTAYNEQFF

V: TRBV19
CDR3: CASSRVTGFADKNIQYF

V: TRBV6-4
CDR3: CASSDTGLAGGRNEQFF

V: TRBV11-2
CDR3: CASSLVRYISTGELFF

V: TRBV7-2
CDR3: CASSLGTGLNTEAFF

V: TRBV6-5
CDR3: CASSEGEKETQYF

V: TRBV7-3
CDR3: CASSLRGGSPNTGELFF

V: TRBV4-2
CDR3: CASSGQSTDTQYF

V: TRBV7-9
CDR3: CASSLDGAMNTEAFF

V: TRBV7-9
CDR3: CASSPQGKPYEQYF

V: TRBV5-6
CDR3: CASSLAASGVNTGELFF

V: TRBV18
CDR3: CASSPEQGGNTEAFF

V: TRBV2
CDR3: CASSVLAGGPGGELFF

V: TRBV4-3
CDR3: CASSQGAGLNTEAFF

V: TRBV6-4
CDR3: CASSPNRGNYGYTF